This T cell receptor beta chain is from a study of cytomegalovirus exposure and HLA in healthy donors. Study results and limitations: Cytomegalovirus association was assigned to under 200 TCR beta chains.

Details on this clone: Its antigen is not identified.

CDR1 is MGHRA, CDR2 YSYEKL, per germline. V lost 5 bases to trimming and J lost 4 bases, with 14 bases between them. The CDR3 length is 14 residues. Sequenced by immunoSEQ multiplex PCR; TCRdb stores in-frame clones only, minus some. Of 300,000 to 450,000 clones in the sample, just over 85% were seen once. The receptor was isolated from a woman aged 18-29 years in good health and CMV-seronegative. The chain combines TRBV4-1 with TRBJ1-1, with D possibly matching TRBD1 (5 bases). The sample was PBMCs. CDR3 loop: CASSGWAGGTEAFF. The DNA for the CDR3 is TGCGCCAGCAGCGGCTGGGCGGGGGGCACTGAAGCTTTCTTT.